The 9 T cell receptor beta chains in this list originate from one sample, sequenced in a study of shared clonotypes between healthy human individuals. The protocol was immunoSEQ multiplex PCR, while the TCRdb copy is restricted to in-frame clones and leaves out a portion. Of more than 2 million clones listed, over 85% are singletons. The source material was naive CD4+ T cells sorted from blood. Documented subset: CD45RA+ positively selected. The receptors come from a man younger than 35 in good health.

This chain uses TRBV5-1 with TRBJ1-6, with 7 nucleotides matching TRBD1. CDR3 size: 15 residues. The V and J ends lost 4 bases and 6 bases, in that order; junction bases with no gene match: 7. Germline V gene data show CDR1 as SGHRS and CDR2 as YFSETQ. The CDR3 nucleotides are TGCGCCAGCAGCCTCGGACAGGTCTCTAATTCACCCCTCCACTTT. The encoded protein is CASSLGQVSNSPLHF.

This rearrangement joins TRBV7-9 to TRBJ2-7; D is perhaps TRBD2 (6 bases). Trimming removed 3 bases from V and 3 bases from J, with 12 bases in between. Germline CDR1 reads SEHNR; CDR2 reads FQNEAQ (reference sequence). This CDR3 has 14 residues. The CDR3 spells CASSLSPGDYEQYF. In DNA, the CDR3 is TGTGCCAGCAGCTTGTCCCCGGGAGACTACGAGCAGTACTTC.

The genes are TRBV5-4 and TRBJ2-5, with 10 positions matching TRBD2. V was pared by 3 bases and J by 4 bases, with 6 bases of the junction left unmatched. This CDR3 comprises 15 residues. The germline CDR1 and CDR2 sequences are SGHNT and YYREEE (reference sequence). Here the CDR3 DNA reads TGTGCCAGCAGCTCGGTTCTAGCGGGAGCAGAGACCCAGTACTTC. This codes for CASSSVLAGAETQYF.

This chain connects TRBV10-3 to TRBJ2-5; D gene unclear. The V gene lost 8 bases and the J gene lost 5 bases, with 18 bases spanning the gap. Germline V gene lookup returns CDR1 ENHRY and CDR2 SYGVKD. The CDR3 covers 14 residues. The CDR3 is CAIGVGTLLETQYF. CDR3 bases: TGTGCCATCGGGGTGGGCACCTTACTGGAGACCCAGTACTTC.

The chain uses TRBV28 and TRBJ1-6; the D gene is possibly TRBD1 (5 bases). This CDR3 comprises 14 residues. V lost 2 bases and J 8 bases, leaving 10 bases between the germline ends. Germline V gene data show CDR1 as MDHEN and CDR2 as SYDVKM. In nucleotides, the CDR3 is TGTGCCAGCAGTTTAAGGGGCTTATATTCACCCCTCCACTTT. Translation gives CASSLRGLYSPLHF.

The chain links TRBV11-2 to TRBJ2-7; the D is unclear. The ends were cut back, 2 bases at V and 2 bases at J, with 16 bases in the middle. The germline V gene has CDR1 SGHAT and CDR2 FQNNGV. The CDR3 runs 16 residues. The CDR3, as DNA: TGTGCCAGCAGCTTAAAAAACTCCTATCTTACCTACGAGCAGTACTTC. The encoded protein is CASSLKNSYLTYEQYF.

This chain joins TRBV9 and TRBJ2-1; 8 bases are a match to TRBD2. The ends lost 0 bases at V and 0 bases at J; junction bases unmatched: 8. Per germline, CDR1 SGDLS and CDR2 YYNGEE. The CDR3 covers 18 residues. The CDR3 DNA reads TGTGCCAGCAGCGTAGCTACTAGCGGAGTCGACTCCTACAATGAGCAGTTCTTC. Its translation is CASSVATSGVDSYNEQFF.

The chain employs TRBV6-4 and TRBJ2-3; D possibly corresponds to TRBD2 (5 bases). Germline CDR1 reads MRHNA; CDR2 reads SNTAGT. CDR3 length equals 15 residues. Trimming took off 5 bases at V and 2 bases at J, with 14 bases between the two ends. In nucleotides, the CDR3 is TGTGCCAGCAGTCAAGAAGAGGGTACCACAGATACGCAGTATTTT. This encodes CASSQEEGTTDTQYF.

The chain recombines TRBV30 with TRBJ1-1; D possibly corresponds to TRBD1 (6 bases). Trimming took 4 bases from V and 0 from J, leaving 12 bases between them. Germline values: CDR1 GTSNPN, CDR2 SVGIG (reference sequence). This CDR3 is built from 14 residues. The CDR3 nucleotides read TGTGCCTGGATGGGGGGCAGAGTGAACACTGAAGCTTTCTTT. Residues: CAWMGGRVNTEAFF.